These T cell receptor beta chains were read from a single sample in a study of T cell repertoires in cytomegalovirus infection. MiXCR, run by TCRdb on the reads, gives a single entry per CDR3 protein. The data hold under 600,000 distinct CDR3 sequences, with more than 15% observed a single time. The material sequenced was CD8+ T cells from PBMCs. The receptors here all came from a human donor in good health (CMV status not recorded). Some clones in this sample may be carry-over from other donors' samples. Each CDR3 is given with its conserved first and last residue. The order of the fields is V gene, CDR3 length, CDR3 protein.

>TRBV27|14
CASSKWDSKSPLHF
>TRBV20-1|16
CSAKDRDSRLFSEAFF
>TRBV7-6|17
CASSSSWGFRGTDTQYF
>TRBV12-3/TRBV12-4|13
CASSLSPYTEAFF
>TRBV20-1|15
CSASPPGGWTGELFF
>TRBV20-1|17
CSAPRLVSGSSYNEQFF
>TRBV7-3|17
CASSSPQGLLSTYEQYF
>TRBV3-1|14
CASSQEGTSDEQYF
>TRBV14|15
CASSPQTFSYNVQFF
>TRBV7-3|16
CASSPFSSGYNNEQFF
>TRBV20-1|13
CSARFGTPLEQYF
>TRBV20-1|14
CSARGRGRSYEQYF
>TRBV6-5|13
CASSYVEGDTQYF
>TRBV5-6|16
CASSLGGSFSGNTIYF
>TRBV29-1|14
CSVEAQVVADTQYF
>TRBV27|15
CASRQGVRGTGELFF
>TRBV6-5|16
CASSYSVSVDTDTQYF
>TRBV7-2|16
CASSLVRAGASYEQYF
>TRBV7-6|15
CASSLVQPSGNTIYF
>TRBV6-1|14
CASSDSGAPYEQYF
>TRBV11-3|16
CASSLRTSGRGGEQFF
>TRBV5-1|12
CASTPAGGTQYF
>TRBV28|13
CASRWDRAYEQYF
>TRBV14|15
CASSRSPSSYNEQFF
>TRBV7-9|13
CASSLADRPEAFF
>TRBV12-3/TRBV12-4|15
CASSRQESFQETQYF
>TRBV27|14
CASSNRGLGQPQHF
>TRBV27|15
CASSPRLLGDEKLFF
>TRBV6-1|11
CASSELPPAFF
>TRBV4-1|21
CASSQGARTGLKKSSYNEQFF
>TRBV6-6|13
CASTPRGGNTIYF
>TRBV6-4|13
CASSEDYTGELFF
>TRBV28|17
CASSSGTGVGGANVLTF
>TRBV15|16
CATSRSSGGRYSPLHF
>TRBV12-3/TRBV12-4|18
CASSPPRDRLKSNTEAFF
>TRBV3-1|14
CASSPLMQNTEAFF
>TRBV27|15
CASSLASGRMNTQYF
>TRBV5-6|14
CASRLGTGNYGYTF
>TRBV7-9|13
CASSPEGRDGYTF
>TRBV29-1|14
CSVAATGGNTEAFF
>TRBV7-8|15
CASSWGDRNAYEQYF
>TRBV12-5|15
CASGYPSGYTDTQYF
>TRBV20-1|14
CSADGTGHSYEQYF
>TRBV19|13
CASTERGYNEQFF
>TRBV28|13
CASSQITGEGAFF
>TRBV7-9|17
CASSLDGRGAVTEKLFF
>TRBV29-1|12
CSVDRESGELFF
>TRBV27|15
CASSLSSGNKNEQFF
>TRBV18|20
CASYTDGLAGGPGPTDTQYF
>TRBV4-1|13
CASSQAKNTEAFF